This T cell receptor (beta chain) was found in a study of blood T cell repertoires in COVID-19. In the study overall: COVID-19 samples collected from the United States, Italy and Spain covered acute and convalescent phases.

Only in-frame clones appear in the TCRdb table, and some are missing; sequencing was by immunoSEQ multiplex PCR. The sample includes about 310,000 clones, approximately 90% of them seen just once. This CDR3 comprises 12 residues. In germline, CDR1 is SEHNR, CDR2 FQNEAQ (reference sequence). Trimming shortened V by 5 bases and J by 9 bases, and 14 bases separated the two germline ends. The sequencing input was PBMCs or T cells enriched from blood (not recorded which). The source of this sequence is a woman younger than 35 who had recovered from COVID-19. The rearrangement joins TRBV7-9 to TRBJ2-7, with D perhaps TRBD1 (5 bases). As DNA, the CDR3 is TGTGCCAGCAGCGCCAGGGATTTGGGGCAGTACTTC. This sequence encodes CASSARDLGQYF.